This T cell receptor (beta chain) came from a study of CD8+ T cells in alopecia areata. Points from the study as a whole: Tissue-resident alphabeta T cells belonging to normal skin likewise get sequenced within scalp specimens. For lesional scalp, especially alopecia totalis/universalis, clonality was higher than in normal scalp. With patients, TCR sharing proved less clear than in mice, a difference possibly related to HLA.

This clone occurred a few times. What it binds is unknown. Germline and genes here are mouse. It was cDNA, reverse transcribed from extracted RNA, that served as the sequencing template. TCRdb's copy holds only in-frame clones and misses some; the assay was immunoSEQ multiplex PCR. This record lists 20,000 or so clones, none seen once only, and the top ten clones contain roughly 31%. Combined cutaneous lymph node cells underwent sorting by CD4, CD8alpha, NKG2D, NKG2ACE and additional markers. The sequence was obtained from a C3H/HeJ mouse with alopecia areata. The strain's MHC type: H2-k. Input material: CD8+ T cells sorted from a lymph node.

The CDR3 bases that were read are TGTGCCAGCAGTTACAGGGACAACTCC. Residues: CASSYRDNS. The whole CDR3 is CASSYRDNSDYTF. The rearrangement joins TRBV19 to TRBJ1-2, with D perhaps matching TRBD1 (6 bases). The CDR3 end falls 4 residues outside the read, so it is completed with the germline J gene. The CDR3 is 13 residues long. The germline gives CDR1 FNHDT, CDR2 SITEND (reference sequence). V was clipped by 4 bases and J by 2 bases, with 9 bases between them.